This passage covers 26 T cell receptor beta chains from one sample sequenced in a study of T cell repertoires in cytomegalovirus infection. TCRdb re-called the reads through MiXCR, storing one row per CDR3 protein. This table has approximately 180,000 distinct CDR3 sequences, 8.5% to 10% appearing once. Input material: PBMCs. The receptors stem from a human donor in good health (CMV status not recorded). Some clones in this sample may be carry-over from other donors' samples.

The sample holds many counts of this clonotype. The rearrangement joins TRBV7-2 to TRBJ2-7, with TRBD1 matching 10 bases. This CDR3 has 14 amino acids. Germline V gene sequence: CDR1 SGHTA, CDR2 FQGNSA. V shed 3 bases, J shed 2 bases, and the junction held 1 base outside the gene matches. The CDR3 nucleotides are TGTGCCAGCAGCTTGGGGACAGGGGCCTACGAGCAGTACTTC. It encodes CASSLGTGAYEQYF.

The rearrangement uses TRBV29-1 and TRBJ2-7; D possibly corresponds to TRBD1 (6 bases). The CDR3 is made up of 11 amino acids. Trimming removed 7 bases from V and 3 bases from J, with 10 bases in between. Germline V gives CDR1 SQVTM, CDR2 ANQGSEA. The CDR3 DNA reads as TGCAGCGCTTACAGGGACTACGAGCAGTACTTC. Translating gives CSAYRDYEQYF.

The chain combines TRBV6-5 with TRBJ1-6; no definite D call. Trimming shortened V by 0 bases and J by 9 bases, and 18 bases separated the two germline ends. Germline assignment: CDR1 MNHEY and CDR2 SVGAGI. The CDR3 loop spans 17 amino acids. CDR3 nucleotide sequence: TGTGCCAGCAGTTACTCGGTTCCGGGGTATGGGAGTTCACCCCTCCACTTT. Its translation is CASSYSVPGYGSSPLHF.

The rearrangement uses TRBV30 and TRBJ2-1; D remains unclear. Trimming pared 1 base from V and 7 bases from J, leaving 17 bases between. The germline V gene has CDR1 GTSNPN and CDR2 SVGIG (reference sequence). The CDR3 contains 15 residues. CDR3 DNA sequence: TGTGCCTGGAGTGATGCGGCTAGGGTTACGAATGAGCAGTTCTTC. As protein: CAWSDAARVTNEQFF. Filled out from reference TRBV30 and TRBJ2-1, the complete variable domain reads SQTIHQWPATLVQPVGSPLSLECTVEGTSNPNLYWYRQAAGRGLQLLFYSVGIGQISSEVPQNLSASRPQDRQFILSSKKLLLSDSGFYLCAWSDAARVTNEQFFGPGTRLTVL.

Ten or more counts support this clonotype. The chain recombines TRBV5-5 with TRBJ1-2, with D tentatively TRBD1 (6 bases). V was clipped by 4 bases and J by 5 bases, with 15 bases between them. CDR3 length: 14 residues. Germline CDR1 and CDR2: SGHKS and YYEKEE (reference sequence). CDR3 in DNA: TGTGCCAGCAGCCCCCTCGGGGGCAGATATGGCTACACCTTC. Translation gives CASSPLGGRYGYTF.

Many counts were recorded for this clonotype. The J gene is TRBJ1-2, the V gene TRBV24-1; perhaps TRBD1 as D (6 bases). Trimming removed 3 bases from V and 5 bases from J, with 9 bases in between. In germline, CDR1 is KGHDR, CDR2 SFDVKD. The CDR3 spans 13 residues. The CDR3 DNA follows: TGTGCCACCAGTGATCAGACAGGATATGGCTACACCTTC. It encodes CATSDQTGYGYTF.

This clonotype occurred many times. The chain is built from TRBV28 and TRBJ2-4, with 9 bases identical to TRBD2. The germline V gene encodes CDR1 MDHEN and CDR2 SYDVKM. Unmatched junction bases numbered 6, after V lost 2 bases and J lost 7 bases. The CDR3 sequence is 15 residues long. In DNA form, the CDR3 reads TGTGCCAGCAGTTTAGCGGGAGGGCCGGCGAACATTCAGTACTTC. It encodes CASSLAGGPANIQYF.

At least ten counts were recorded for this clonotype. The chain recombines TRBV7-2 with TRBJ1-1; D is uncertain. Trimming stripped 2 bases from V and 1 base from J, with 5 bases between. From germline, CDR1 is SGHTA and CDR2 FQGNSA. This CDR3 contains 13 residues. Here the CDR3 reads CASSLMENTEAFF. The CDR3 DNA follows: TGTGCCAGCAGCTTAATGGAGAACACTGAAGCTTTCTTT.

The chain has TRBV29-1 and TRBJ2-1; 9 nucleotides match TRBD2. The J segment lost 5 bases and the V segment lost 2 bases, leaving 10 bases of the junction unmatched. The length of the CDR3 is 16 residues. CDR1 SQVTM and CDR2 ANQGSEA come from the germline V gene. The CDR3, as DNA: TGCAGCGTTGAAAGCCCCGTAGCGGGGGAAGACAATGAGCAGTTCTTC. It yields the protein CSVESPVAGEDNEQFF.

This clonotype has only a few counts. V is TRBV20-1 and J is TRBJ1-1; unclear D gene. Between the trimmed V and J ends, which lost 0 bases and 4 bases, there was a span of 9 bases. CDR1 and CDR2 from the germline V gene are DFQATT and SNEGSKA (reference sequence). The CDR3 is 13 residues long. The CDR3 DNA follows: TGCAGTGCTAGAGATGAGAAGGGCACTGAAGCTTTCTTT. Translating it yields CSARDEKGTEAFF.

The chain couples TRBV12-3 or TRBV12-4 to TRBJ2-1; maybe TRBD2 (5 bases). The V and J ends lost 9 bases and 1 base respectively, with 13 bases between them. The CDR3 sequence is 14 residues long. The CDR3 bases are TGTGCCAGGAGCGCAGGACTGTCCTACAATGAGCAGTTCTTC. This translates into CARSAGLSYNEQFF.

This clonotype was seen a few times. The V and J genes are TRBV28 and TRBJ2-3; possibly TRBD1 for D (5 bases). Germline V gene lookup returns CDR1 MDHEN and CDR2 SYDVKM. V was pared by 8 bases and J by 0 bases, with 18 bases between. There are 16 residues in the CDR3. Here the CDR3 DNA reads TGTGCCAGCCGATCCCAGCAGGGATCTAGCACAGATACGCAGTATTTT. This gives the protein CASRSQQGSSTDTQYF.

This clonotype turned up a few times. The chain recombines TRBV6-2 or TRBV6-3 with TRBJ2-1, with a tentative D call TRBD1 (5 bases). Germline CDR1 reads MNHEY; CDR2 reads SVGEGT. Between the trimmed V and J ends, which lost 2 bases and 6 bases, there was a span of 17 bases. The length of the CDR3 is 16 residues. For the CDR3, the DNA is TGTGCCAGCAGTTACATTGTGGGGCTGTTTTCCAATGAGCAGTTCTTC. Encoded protein: CASSYIVGLFSNEQFF.

This clonotype has ten or more counts. The chain employs TRBV7-2 and TRBJ2-5, with 7 bases aligning to TRBD2. This CDR3 spans 16 amino acids. V shed 2 bases and J 5 bases; nucleotides not matched to a gene: 11. CDR1 is SGHTA and CDR2 is FQGNSA in the germline V gene. The CDR3 bases are TGTGCCAGCAGCTTAAGTAGTGGGAGGGCCGGGGAGACCCAGTACTTC. Translating gives CASSLSSGRAGETQYF.

This clonotype has ten or more counts. V is TRBV7-2 and J is TRBJ1-6; 7 nucleotides match TRBD1. This CDR3 has 17 amino acids. The V segment lost 6 bases and the J segment 7 bases; nucleotides outside the gene matches: 15. Germline V CDR1 and CDR2: SGHTA, FQGNSA. This CDR3 reads CASRPQGSYPGNSPLHF. Here the CDR3 DNA reads TGTGCCAGCAGACCACAGGGGTCCTATCCGGGGAATTCACCCCTCCACTTT. The full variable domain, rest sourced from reference TRBV7-2 and TRBJ1-6, is GAGVSQSPSNKVTEKGKDVELRCDPISGHTALYWYRQSLGQGLEFLIYFQGNSAPDKSGLPSDRFSAERTGGSVSTLTIQRTQQEDSAVYLCASRPQGSYPGNSPLHFGNGTRLTVT.

This clonotype was detected many times. This chain links TRBV9 with TRBJ2-5; TRBD2 agrees at 13 bases. Per the germline V gene, CDR1 is SGDLS and CDR2 is YYNGEE. Trimming cost V 0 bases and J 3 bases; bases outside gene matches: 8. The CDR3 loop spans 18 amino acids. The CDR3 region has the DNA TGTGCCAGCAGCGTAGGGGGACTAGCGGGGAGCCCTAAAGAGACCCAGTACTTC. Translation: CASSVGGLAGSPKETQYF.

About this clonotype: An end of the junction differs from the germline gene, which may be a read error. This chain links TRBV7-2 with TRBJ2-6, with D possibly TRBD1 on 5 matching bases. The CDR3 contains 15 residues. Germline V gene data show CDR1 as SGHTA and CDR2 as FQGNSA. CDR3: CASSLVVAGANVLYF. The CDR3, as DNA: TGTGCCAGCAGCTTAGTAGTGGCTGGGGCCAACGTCCTGTATTTC.

This rearrangement joins TRBV4-3 to TRBJ1-4, with 10 bases identical to TRBD1. Germline V gene data show CDR1 as LGHNA and CDR2 as YSLEER. V trimming: 5 bases; J trimming: 6 bases; junction bases outside the gene matches: 6. The CDR3 extends over 15 amino acids. The CDR3 DNA reads TGCGCCAGCAGCTCATCCGGGACAGGGGATGAAAAACTGTTTTTT. This translates into CASSSSGTGDEKLFF.

Of note for this clonotype: One base away lies a much larger clone, so this may be a sequencing read error. V gene TRBV7-2 combines with J gene TRBJ2-1, with 8 positions matching TRBD1. The J call is uncertain, as TRBJ2-7 better fits the DNA end. The CDR3 has 13 residues. Germline CDR1 and CDR2: SGHTA and FQGNSA. The CDR3 region is CAGSRTGYNEQYF. The CDR3 DNA reads as TGTGCCGGATCGCGGACAGGGTACAATGAGCAGTACTTC.

V gene TRBV6-2 or TRBV6-3 combines with J gene TRBJ2-3, with a tentative D call TRBD2 (5 bases). CDR1 is MNHEY and CDR2 is SVGEGT in the germline V gene. CDR3 size: 14 residues. The V gene lost 2 bases and the J gene lost 8 bases, with 14 bases spanning the gap. The CDR3 sequence: CASSYPTTSGTQYF. CDR3 nucleotides: TGTGCCAGCAGTTACCCGACTACTTCGGGTACGCAGTATTTT.

This clonotype showed up many times. The chain carries TRBV12-3 or TRBV12-4 and TRBJ1-5; D gene ambiguous. Deletions cut 5 bases from V and 4 bases from J, with 18 bases between. The CDR3 sequence is 16 residues long. Here the CDR3 DNA reads TGTGCCAGCAGTACGAAACCCCTTACGGCAAATCAGCCCCAGCATTTT. Residues: CASSTKPLTANQPQHF.

This clonotype appeared a few times. The chain combines TRBV5-1 with TRBJ2-3; perhaps TRBD1 as D (5 bases). CDR3 length equals 14 residues. V lost 4 bases, J lost 0 bases, and 9 bases lay in between. Germline CDR1 is SGHRS and CDR2 is YFSETQ. CDR3 nucleotide sequence: TGCGCCAGCAGCCAGGACACAAGCACAGATACGCAGTATTTT. Its translation: CASSQDTSTDTQYF.

Worth noting for this clonotype: One end of the junction is discordant with germline, which a read error may explain. This rearrangement joins TRBV7-2 to TRBJ1-2; D gene unclear. Germline loops: CDR1 SGHTA, CDR2 FQGNSA. The CDR3 has 13 amino acids. CDR3 sequence reads: CASSLEGGYGYDF. The CDR3 bases are TGTGCCAGCAGCTTAGAAGGCGGCTATGGCTACGACTTC.

V and J are TRBV20-1 and TRBJ1-4; the D is unclear. V lost 3 bases and J 4 bases, leaving 9 bases between the germline ends. Per the germline V gene, CDR1 is DFQATT and CDR2 is SNEGSKA (reference sequence). The CDR3 extends over 13 amino acids. The CDR3 nucleotides are TGCAGTGCTAGGGAGCCGATTAATGAAAAACTGTTTTTT. Protein product: CSAREPINEKLFF.

This clonotype was counted many times. The chain couples TRBV7-8 to TRBJ1-6, with TRBD1 matching over 7 bases. Germline trimming cut 4 bases from V and 6 bases from J; bases unmatched to any gene: 15. The CDR3 sequence is 18 residues long. The V gene's germline CDR1 is SGHVS and CDR2 FQNEAQ. The CDR3 protein is CASSSSRNRGISNSPLHF. The CDR3 DNA follows: TGTGCCAGCAGCTCATCGCGAAACAGGGGTATTAGTAATTCACCCCTCCACTTT.

A few counts support this clonotype. The chain combines TRBV28 with TRBJ1-5; D not certain. The CDR3 length is 14 residues. V lost 6 bases and J 2 bases, leaving 11 bases between the germline ends. Germline CDR1 is MDHEN and CDR2 is SYDVKM. CDR3 DNA: TGTGCCAGCAGCAAGGGAGGCGGCAATCAGCCCCAGCATTTT. Protein: CASSKGGGNQPQHF. Full variable domain (rest looked up from reference TRBV28 and TRBJ1-5): DVKVTQSSRYLVKRTGEKVFLECVQDMDHENMFWYRQDPGLGLRLIYFSYDVKMKEKGDIPEGYSVSREKKERFSLILESASTNQTSMYLCASSKGGGNQPQHFGDGTRLSIL.